These 24 T cell receptor beta chains originate from one sample sequenced in a study of blood T cell repertoires in COVID-19. Clones were sequenced by immunoSEQ multiplex PCR, and TCRdb holds only the in-frame ones, with some missing. Here the sample spans more than 300,000 clones, approximately 87% being singletons. The sample was peripheral blood. Every receptor here comes from a woman aged 25 to 39 with COVID-19, enrolled during active disease.

CDR3 loop: CSGGWGMGEQYF. The CDR3, as DNA: TGCAGCGGAGGCTGGGGCATGGGCGAGCAGTACTTC. The chain employs TRBV29-1 and TRBJ2-7, with a tentative D call TRBD1 (5 bases). V was cut by 7 bases and J by 6 bases, with 16 bases left in between. Germline V gene lookup returns CDR1 SQVTM and CDR2 ANQGSEA. CDR3 length: 12 amino acids.

This chain links TRBV7-8 with TRBJ1-2; 8 bases match TRBD1. From germline, CDR1 is SGHVS and CDR2 FQNEAQ. The CDR3 sequence is 16 residues long. The junction had 9 bases not matched to a gene; V was cut back by 0 bases and J by 6 bases. The CDR3 is CASSLASNRGSDGYTF. DNA of the CDR3: TGTGCCAGCAGCTTAGCGAGTAACAGGGGGTCCGATGGCTACACCTTC.

This clone occurred a few times. The rearrangement links TRBV19 to TRBJ2-1, with 7 bases identical to TRBD1. V lost 5 bases to trimming and J lost 3 bases; unmatched junction nucleotides: 4. The CDR3 consists of 14 residues. Germline lookup yields CDR1 LNHDA and CDR2 SQIVND (reference sequence). The DNA for the CDR3 is TGTGCCAGTAGTTCTCAGGGGGACTACAATGAGCAGTTCTTC. It encodes CASSSQGDYNEQFF.

The chain couples TRBV5-4 to TRBJ2-7, with 9 nucleotides matching TRBD1. The CDR3 consists of 14 residues. Losses at the gene ends were 4 bases for V and 4 bases for J; bases not matched to a gene: 6. In germline, CDR1 is SGHNT, CDR2 YYREEE (reference sequence). CDR3: CASSPGQGRYEQYF. CDR3 nucleotide sequence: TGTGCCAGCAGCCCGGGACAGGGACGGTACGAGCAGTACTTC. The full variable domain, in which reference TRBV5-4 and TRBJ2-7 provide the parts outside the CDR3, is ETGVTQSPTHLIKTRGQQVTLRCSSQSGHNTVSWYQQALGQGPQFIFQYYREEENGRGNFPPRFSGLQFPNYSSELNVNALELDDSALYLCASSPGQGRYEQYFGPGTRLTVT.

The chain joins TRBV5-1 to TRBJ2-7; a weak D match, TRBD2 (6 bases). The V and J ends lost 3 bases and 4 bases respectively, with 14 bases between them. Germline assignment: CDR1 SGHRS and CDR2 YFSETQ. The CDR3 covers 14 residues. Written as DNA, the CDR3 is TGCGCCAGCAGCTCGGGACTGCTGGGGTACGAGCAGTACTTC. It is translated as CASSSGLLGYEQYF.

This chain uses TRBV18 with TRBJ1-5; D may be TRBD1 (5 bases). In germline, CDR1 is KGHSH, CDR2 LQKENI. The length of the CDR3 is 13 residues. Trimming removed 4 bases at V and 6 bases at J, with 10 bases between. CDR3 nucleotides: TGTGCCAGCTCACTAGGGGTTACTCAGCCCCAGCATTTT. This translates into CASSLGVTQPQHF.

J is TRBJ1-1 and V is TRBV29-1; D is possibly TRBD1 (5 bases). This CDR3 region has 14 residues. The V gene's germline CDR1 is SQVTM and CDR2 ANQGSEA. V lost 3 bases and J 0 bases, leaving 11 bases between the germline ends. CDR3 amino acids: CSVDPKGMNTEAFF. The CDR3 DNA is TGCAGCGTTGATCCGAAGGGGATGAACACTGAAGCTTTCTTT.

This chain uses TRBV27 with TRBJ2-7; D possibly corresponds to TRBD2 (5 bases). CDR1 is MNHEY and CDR2 is SMNVEV in the germline V gene (reference sequence). The CDR3 contains 14 residues. Trimming took 1 base from V and 5 from J, leaving 12 bases between them. The CDR3 protein is CASSLWPGVNEQYF. In DNA, the CDR3 is TGTGCCAGCAGTTTATGGCCCGGGGTAAACGAGCAGTACTTC.

V usage is TRBV4-1 and J usage is TRBJ2-6, with D perhaps matching TRBD1 (5 bases). Per germline, CDR1 MGHRA and CDR2 YSYEKL. V was trimmed by 3 bases and J by 4 bases, leaving 13 bases between them. The CDR3 totals 16 residues. The CDR3 reads CASSHISGYGANVLTF. CDR3 in DNA: TGCGCCAGCAGCCATATATCAGGGTACGGGGCCAACGTCCTGACTTTC.

In this sample, this clone turned up a few times. The V and J genes are TRBV13 and TRBJ1-1, with a weak D call TRBD1 (5 bases). The CDR3 runs to 14 residues. Germline CDR1 and CDR2: PRHDT and FYEKMQ (reference sequence). Trimming took 8 bases from V and 1 from J, leaving 14 bases between them. The CDR3 is CASRGWGRNTEAFF. CDR3 nucleotides: TGTGCCAGCCGGGGGTGGGGGAGGAACACTGAAGCTTTCTTT.

In this sample, this clone turned up a few times. The V and J genes are TRBV9 and TRBJ2-3, with D tentatively TRBD2 (6 bases). V shed 8 bases and J shed 0 bases, with 10 bases lying between them. The V gene's germline CDR1 is SGDLS and CDR2 YYNGEE. The CDR3 loop spans 13 amino acids. The CDR3 protein is CASRRGSTDTQYF. The CDR3 bases are TGTGCCAGTCGCCGGGGGAGCACAGATACGCAGTATTTT.

V is TRBV19 and J is TRBJ2-1, with TRBD2 matching over 7 bases. The germline V gene has CDR1 LNHDA and CDR2 SQIVND (reference sequence). There are 16 residues in the CDR3. V lost 2 bases and J lost 6; bases outside the gene matches: 10. Here the CDR3 DNA reads TGTGCCAGTAGTATACCGCGGGAGCAAGCGTTCAATGAGCAGTTCTTC. Protein sequence: CASSIPREQAFNEQFF.

The chain joins TRBV5-1 to TRBJ1-1; no definite D call. Trimming cost V 4 bases and J 6 bases, with 10 bases left between them. This CDR3 has 12 residues. Germline CDR1 reads SGHRS; CDR2 reads YFSETQ. The CDR3 region is CASSTASSEAFF. CDR3 sequence (DNA): TGCGCCAGCAGCACAGCAAGTTCTGAAGCTTTCTTT.

The chain employs TRBV11-2 and TRBJ1-2; D gene ambiguous. The CDR3 is made up of 14 amino acids. V lost 1 base, J lost 4 bases, and 10 bases lay in between. Germline loops: CDR1 SGHAT, CDR2 FQNNGV. The CDR3 nucleotides read TGTGCCAGCAGCTTAGGTGGCAGTTTCTATGGCTACACCTTC. Its translation is CASSLGGSFYGYTF.

The rearrangement links TRBV4-1 to TRBJ2-3; D is perhaps TRBD1 (6 bases). This CDR3 has 14 amino acids. CDR1 is MGHRA, CDR2 YSYEKL, per germline. V was cut by 1 base and J by 6 bases, with 11 bases left in between. The CDR3 DNA is TGCGCCAGCAGCCAAGGACAGGCACCTGATACGCAGTATTTT. This gives the protein CASSQGQAPDTQYF.

The chain employs TRBV28 and TRBJ1-2; perhaps TRBD1 as D (5 bases). Germline assignment: CDR1 MDHEN and CDR2 SYDVKM. V lost 4 bases and J lost 4, with 13 bases in between. The CDR3 is 14 residues long. CDR3 coding DNA: TGTGCCAGCAGTTCACCGGGGGGTCCCTATGGCTACACCTTC. The encoded protein is CASSSPGGPYGYTF.

The chain carries TRBV5-1 and TRBJ2-7, with D uncertain. Looked up from germline, CDR1 is SGHRS and CDR2 is YFSETQ. Deletions cut 0 bases from V and 3 bases from J, with 13 bases between. The CDR3 sequence is 15 residues long. The CDR3 DNA follows: TGCGCCAGCAGCTTGGGGTTGGGCCAAATCTACGAGCAGTACTTC. Translation: CASSLGLGQIYEQYF.

The V and J genes are TRBV7-2 and TRBJ2-5; 15 positions agree with TRBD2. V lost 3 bases to trimming and J lost 1 base; unmatched junction nucleotides: 6. There are 18 residues in the CDR3. From germline, CDR1 is SGHTA and CDR2 FQGNSA. The CDR3 sequence: CASSLAGLAGGSQETQYF. In nucleotides, the CDR3 is TGTGCCAGCAGCTTGGCAGGACTAGCGGGAGGGTCCCAAGAGACCCAGTACTTC.

With regard to this clone: Other DNA sequences in this sample translate to the same CDR3. This rearrangement joins TRBV6-5 to TRBJ1-2, with D possibly being TRBD1 (5 bases). Germline V gene lookup returns CDR1 MNHEY and CDR2 SVGAGI. The CDR3 sequence is 13 residues long. V dropped 2 bases and J dropped 8 bases, with 12 bases sitting between them. CDR3 sequence (DNA): TGTGCCAGCAGTTACAGTCAGGGCGGCGGCTACACCTTC. Protein product: CASSYSQGGGYTF.

V usage is TRBV10-2 and J usage is TRBJ2-1; weak D call: TRBD2 (5 bases). This CDR3 contains 15 residues. Trimming removed 5 bases at V and 0 bases at J, with 11 bases between. Germline assignment: CDR1 WSHSY and CDR2 SAAADI. This CDR3 reads CASSTLASSYNEQFF. CDR3 coding DNA: TGCGCCAGCAGTACTCTAGCAAGCTCCTACAATGAGCAGTTCTTC.

This clone appeared a few times. The genes are TRBV4-2 and TRBJ2-6, with D possibly matching TRBD1 (5 bases). From germline, CDR1 is LGHNA and CDR2 YNFKEQ. The CDR3 totals 17 residues. V was shortened by 1 base and J by 2 bases, with 12 bases between the two germline ends. For the CDR3, the DNA is TGTGCCAGCAGCCAAGCTTTCCAGGGAACTGGGGCCAACGTCCTGACTTTC. Translation: CASSQAFQGTGANVLTF.

V is TRBV7-8 and J is TRBJ1-4, with a possible D match to TRBD1 (5 bases). V lost 3 bases to trimming and J lost 4 bases, with 15 bases between them. The germline CDR1 and CDR2 sequences are SGHVS and FQNEAQ. The CDR3 has 16 residues. For the CDR3, the DNA is TGTGCCAGCAGCTTTAAGAGAAGGGGAATTAATGAAAAACTGTTTTTT. Its protein product is CASSFKRRGINEKLFF. Using reference TRBV7-8 and TRBJ1-4 for the parts outside the CDR3, the full variable domain is GAGVSQSPRYKVAKRGQDVALRCDPISGHVSLFWYQQALGQGPEFLTYFQNEAQLDKSGLPSDRFFAERPEGSVSTLKIQRTQQEDSAVYLCASSFKRRGINEKLFFGSGTQLSVL.

The gene calls are TRBV2 and TRBJ2-4; D gene ambiguous. This CDR3 has 11 amino acids. Germline V CDR1 and CDR2: SNHLY, FYNNEI. The V end was cut by 7 bases, the J end by 3 bases, with 4 bases between. The CDR3 spells CASTLKNIQYF. Written as DNA, the CDR3 is TGTGCCAGCACTCTCAAAAACATTCAGTACTTC.

The rearrangement links TRBV5-1 to TRBJ2-5; D might be TRBD2 (7 bases). The ends were cut back, 4 bases at V and 7 bases at J, with 17 bases in the middle. Germline V gene lookup returns CDR1 SGHRS and CDR2 YFSETQ. The CDR3 covers 14 residues. Written as DNA, the CDR3 is TGCGCCAGCAGCCCTGGGGGGGGCGAGGGGACCCAGTACTTC. Translated, it gives CASSPGGGEGTQYF.